This T cell receptor (beta chain) was profiled in a study of radiation and T cells in renal cell carcinoma (dated by TCRdb to about 2020). Concerning the study at large: Samples came from a clinical trial, in which primary renal cell carcinomas received 15 Gy stereotactic body radiation therapy followed by nephrectomy 4 weeks later. A total of approximately 4 million unique CDR3 nucleotide sequences, encoding 2.8 million or so unique CDR3 amino acid sequences, were found across all 50 or so samples. A total of approximately 53 samples underwent TCR beta sequencing, made up of roughly 26 tumors and about 27 peripheral blood samples. Broad study findings and their caveats: Because pretreatment tumor biopsies were not available, the baseline intratumoral presence of clonotypes could not be determined. Tracking of blood repertoire dynamics stopped at around 4 weeks after treatment, with no follow-up past that point. The single-armed trial design could not address effects of radiation dose or scheduling on the TCR repertoire. In blood, the top tumor clonotypes increased between baseline and 2 weeks post-radiation and then shrank by 4 weeks, which suggests that tumor-resident clones expanded only transiently.

TCR beta libraries were generated from genomic DNA with the immunoSEQ kit, following the manufacturer's recommendations. To prepare the libraries, a first multiplex PCR with proprietary primers was run, followed by a second PCR that added unique barcodes, and a bead cleanup was done after each round. A positive control reaction and a negative control reaction, both provided in the kit, were run with every batch of samples. The final libraries underwent checking on an Agilent 4200 TapeStation D1000 ScreenTape, volumetric pooling, and quantification by qPCR. An Illumina NextSeq500 fitted with a MidOutput 150-cycle cartridge performed the sequencing, running 156 Read1 cycles and 15 Index1 cycles with the kit's custom primers. The pooled library was loaded at about 0.98 pM, with a roughly 20% PhiX control spiked in. As for the original processing: Vendor-processed data were analyzed in R, with a clonotype defined as all T cells sharing the same CDR3 nucleotide sequence. In the clone abundance analyses, frequencies in each sample were normalized to that sample's 10,000 most abundant clones. Before analysis, public T cell clones were removed, and these numbered fewer than six per sample on average. A difference in abundance of at least 32-fold between compartments was used to define tumor-enriched and baseline blood-enriched clonotypes. A beta-binomial differential abundance model was applied to find clonotypes that expanded or contracted between blood time points. The Baroni-Urbani and Buser coefficient was used to measure tumor-blood repertoire similarity, and groups were compared with two-tailed Wilcoxon tests in R. What TCRdb holds here is the immuneACCESS table cut down to in-frame rearrangements. Part of the clones is not present; checked against another copy, under half of the missing clones reflect an unresolved V gene, and the others are unexplained. The DNA gave D and trimming, while V, J and clone size come from that table. The sample profile shows 100,000 to 150,000 clones; 85% to 90% of them were found once. The ten top clones hold nearly 6% of the sample.

V is shortened by 0 bases, J by 15 bases, and the region joining them spans 12 bases. The cysteine opens and the phenylalanine closes a CDR3 of 11 amino acids. CDR3 DNA is the only sequence kept; it has 33 bases, read in frame from the first base. The germline V gene (reference sequence) yields DFQATT for CDR1 and SNEGSKA for CDR2. According to the study, the label for this sample's time point signals: blood 2 weeks post-SBRT. The intended sense of this specimen's treatment or condition label: 15 Gy SBRT to primary tumor, nephrectomy 4 weeks later. To track tumor-enriched clonotypes, serial peripheral blood was sampled from radiation-treated patients at baseline and at 2 weeks and 4 weeks after SBRT. Renal cell carcinoma with clear cell pathology was present in all patients. The QIAamp DNA Blood Mini Kit (Qiagen) was used to prepare genomic DNA for TCR sequencing. Only samples passing all quality control checks were included in the analyses.

In the case of this clone: Its recognized antigen is unknown. It has no much larger one-base neighbor in the sample; base qualities were not kept.

The input for sequencing was blood, taken from a patient whose treatment included radiotherapy and nephrectomy. The clonotype comes from a woman between 70 and 85 years old with renal cell carcinoma. The chain is made from TRBV20-1 and TRBJ2-1, with an unclear D gene assignment. CDR3 reads: CSARDSRRVFF. The DNA is as follows: TGCAGTGCTAGAGATTCACGACGGGTGTTCTTC.